This TCR beta chain is from a study of vaccination and CD4 T cells after COVID-19. Worth noting for this clonotype: Antigen unknown.

CDR3 size: 14 residues. Germline CDR1 reads DFQATT; CDR2 reads SNEGSKA (reference sequence). The ends lost 5 bases at V and 8 bases at J; junction bases unmatched: 7. Oncomine TCR Beta short-read sequencing was applied to DNA from cultured CD4+ T cells. Using its own MiXCR run on the PCR reads, TCRdb lists one record per CDR3 protein. This sample yields approximately 22,000 distinct CDR3 sequences, of which 42% are seen a single time; 7.5% to 10% belongs to the top ten. The time point: late sampling 161 to 241 days after vaccination in three convalescent patients. As to treatment: roughly 10-day PBMC culture with coronavirus spike peptide pools or control peptides (ViraFEST assay).

This chain joins TRBV20-1 and TRBJ2-1, with 12 bases that match TRBD2. This receptor was identified in a human donor who had recovered from COVID-19. Sequences were derived from CD4+ T cells from blood, cultured in vitro, sampled about 7 months after SARS-CoV-2 vaccination. The CDR3 DNA follows: TGCAGTGCTGCCGAGACTAGCGGGAGAGATGAGCAGTTCTTC. This codes for CSAAETSGRDEQFF.